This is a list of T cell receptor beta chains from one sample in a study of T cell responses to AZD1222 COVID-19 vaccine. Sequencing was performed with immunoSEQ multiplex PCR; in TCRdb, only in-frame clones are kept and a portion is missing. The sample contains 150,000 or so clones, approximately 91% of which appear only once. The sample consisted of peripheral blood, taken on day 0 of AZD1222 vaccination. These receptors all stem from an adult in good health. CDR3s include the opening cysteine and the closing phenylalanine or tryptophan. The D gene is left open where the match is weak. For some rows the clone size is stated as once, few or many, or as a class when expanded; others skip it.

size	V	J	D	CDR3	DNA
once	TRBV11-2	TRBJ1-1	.	CASSLQGDTEAFF	TGTGCCAGCAGCCTACAGGGAGACACTGAAGCTTTCTTT
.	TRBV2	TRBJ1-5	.	CASSDLPYDRMTYSNQPQHF	TGTGCCAGCAGTGATTTACCCTATGACAGGATGACTTATAGCAATCAGCCCCAGCATTTT
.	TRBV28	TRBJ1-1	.	CASSSGMNTEAFF	TGTGCCAGCAGTTCTGGAATGAACACTGAAGCTTTCTTT
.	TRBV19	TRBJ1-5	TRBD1	CASSIGNRGGGNQPQHF	TGTGCCAGTAGTATAGGTAACAGGGGCGGTGGCAATCAGCCCCAGCATTTT
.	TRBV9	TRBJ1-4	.	CASSVDEWANEKLFF	TGTGCCAGCAGCGTAGATGAGTGGGCTAATGAAAAACTGTTTTTT
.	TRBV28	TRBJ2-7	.	CASSSPGTSYEQYF	TGTGCCAGCAGTAGTCCGGGGACCTCCTACGAGCAGTACTTC
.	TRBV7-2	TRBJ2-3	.	CASSQPSTDTQYF	TGTGCCAGCAGCCAACCTAGCACAGATACGCAGTATTTT
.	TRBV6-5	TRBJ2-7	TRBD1	CASSRDRVNEQYF	TGTGCCAGCAGTAGGGACAGGGTGAACGAGCAGTACTTC
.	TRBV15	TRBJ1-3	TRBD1	CATSRDRGGTGNTIYF	TGTGCCACCAGCAGAGACCGAGGGGGCACTGGAAACACCATATATTTT
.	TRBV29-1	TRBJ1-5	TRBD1	CSVSTGGTQPQHF	TGCAGCGTTTCTACAGGGGGCACTCAGCCCCAGCATTTT
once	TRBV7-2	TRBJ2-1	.	CASSPLRGAYNEQFF	TGTGCCAGCAGCCCCCTGAGGGGGGCCTACAATGAGCAGTTCTTC
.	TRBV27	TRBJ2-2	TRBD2	CASSLWEGSTGELFF	TGTGCCAGCAGTTTATGGGAGGGGTCGACCGGGGAGCTGTTTTTT
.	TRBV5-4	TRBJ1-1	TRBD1	CASSLTGGITEAFF	TGTGCCAGCAGCTTAACAGGGGGCATCACTGAAGCTTTCTTT
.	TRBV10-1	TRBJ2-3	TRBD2	CASSELASGGARYTQYF	TGCGCCAGCAGTGAGTTGGCTAGCGGAGGGGCCAGGTATACGCAGTATTTT
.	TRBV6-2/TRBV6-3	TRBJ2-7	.	CASSYEQGPSYEQYF	TGTGCCAGCAGTTACGAGCAGGGGCCAAGCTACGAGCAGTACTTC
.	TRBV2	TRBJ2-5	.	CASRATGTETQYF	TGTGCCAGCAGGGCTACCGGGACCGAGACCCAGTACTTC
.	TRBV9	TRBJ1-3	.	CASSVDTRGSSGNTIYF	TGTGCCAGCAGCGTAGATACGAGGGGCAGCTCTGGAAACACCATATATTTT
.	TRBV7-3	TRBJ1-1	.	CASSLLVGPNTEAFF	TGTGCCAGCAGCTTACTGGTGGGGCCGAACACTGAAGCTTTCTTT
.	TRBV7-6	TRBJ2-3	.	CASSFQGPNTQYF	TGTGCCAGCAGCTTCCAGGGCCCCAATACGCAGTATTTT
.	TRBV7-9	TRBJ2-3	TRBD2	CASSLNLADPTDTQYF	TGTGCCAGCAGCTTGAATCTAGCGGACCCCACAGATACGCAGTATTTT
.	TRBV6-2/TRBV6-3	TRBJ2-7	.	CASSSDSFYEQYF	TGTGCCAGCAGTTCGGACAGTTTTTACGAGCAGTACTTC
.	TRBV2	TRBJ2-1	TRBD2	CASYRTSGRPEQFF	TGTGCCAGCTACCGGACTAGCGGGAGGCCTGAGCAGTTCTTC
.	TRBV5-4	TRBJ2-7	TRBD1	CASSSSRSTGTYEQYF	TGTGCCAGCAGCTCCTCCCGCTCGACAGGGACCTACGAGCAGTACTTC
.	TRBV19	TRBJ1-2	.	CASWGDLYGYTF	TGTGCCAGTTGGGGAGACCTCTATGGCTACACCTTC
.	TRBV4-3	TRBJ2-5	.	CASSQDRAGDYSETQYF	TGCGCCAGCAGCCAAGACCGGGCGGGCGATTACTCGGAGACCCAGTACTTC
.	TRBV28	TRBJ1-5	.	CASSTSWGAVQRQPQHF	TGTGCCAGCAGTACATCTTGGGGGGCGGTCCAACGCCAGCCCCAGCATTTT
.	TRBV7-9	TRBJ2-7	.	CASSSNSGLDEQYF	TGTGCCAGCAGCTCCAATTCCGGACTTGACGAGCAGTACTTC
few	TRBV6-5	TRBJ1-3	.	CASRSTGRRGNTIYF	TGTGCCAGCAGGTCAACAGGGCGTCGCGGAAACACCATATATTTT
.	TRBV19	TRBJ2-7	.	CASSPQWGSGYEQYF	TGTGCCAGTAGTCCCCAGTGGGGTTCGGGATACGAGCAGTACTTC
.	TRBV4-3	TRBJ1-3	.	CASSQVVGYTIYF	TGCGCCAGCAGCCAAGTAGTAGGTTACACCATATATTTT
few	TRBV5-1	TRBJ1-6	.	CASSRDWSYNSPLHF	TGCGCCAGCAGCCGCGATTGGTCCTATAATTCACCCCTCCACTTT
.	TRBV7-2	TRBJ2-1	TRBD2	CASSFSGTHNEQFF	TGTGCCAGCAGCTTCAGCGGGACTCACAATGAGCAGTTCTTC
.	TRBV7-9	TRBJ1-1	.	CASSLLTSQTAEAFF	TGTGCCAGCAGCTTATTAACCTCACAGACAGCTGAAGCTTTCTTT
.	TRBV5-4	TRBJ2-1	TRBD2	CASSLARVAGGQDEQFF	TGTGCCAGCAGCTTGGCAAGGGTAGCGGGGGGGCAGGATGAGCAGTTCTTC
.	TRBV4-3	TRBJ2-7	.	CASSLIFMGTGSYEQYF	TGCGCCAGCAGCCTTATCTTTATGGGGACTGGCTCCTACGAGCAGTACTTC
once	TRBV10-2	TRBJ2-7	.	CASSDGGSYEQYF	TGCGCCAGCAGTGACGGGGGCTCCTACGAGCAGTACTTC
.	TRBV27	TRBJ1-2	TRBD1	CASSSYGTGYGYTF	TGTGCCAGCAGTTCCTATGGGACAGGCTATGGCTACACCTTC
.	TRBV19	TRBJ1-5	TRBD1	CASTPGQISNQPQHF	TGTGCCAGTACTCCGGGACAGATTAGCAATCAGCCCCAGCATTTT
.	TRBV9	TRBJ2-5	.	CASSVWGRETQYF	TGTGCCAGCAGCGTATGGGGCCGAGAGACCCAGTACTTC
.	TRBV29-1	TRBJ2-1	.	CSVAGAEQFF	TGCAGCGTTGCGGGGGCCGAGCAGTTCTTC
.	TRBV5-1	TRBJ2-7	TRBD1	CASSLTSGTGVSYEQYF	TGCGCCAGCAGCTTAACATCCGGGACAGGGGTCTCCTACGAGCAGTACTTC
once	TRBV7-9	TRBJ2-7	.	CASSASEYYEQYF	TGTGCCAGCAGCGCCTCTGAGTACTACGAGCAGTACTTC
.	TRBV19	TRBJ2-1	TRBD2	CASSPRGEDEQFF	TGTGCCAGTAGTCCCCGGGGGGAGGATGAGCAGTTCTTC
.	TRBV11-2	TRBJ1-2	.	CASSYTGQDGYTF	TGTGCCAGCAGTTACACAGGGCAGGATGGCTACACCTTC
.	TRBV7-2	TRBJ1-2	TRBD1	CASSFQGQGMYGYTF	TGTGCCAGCAGCTTCCAAGGACAGGGGATGTATGGCTACACCTTC
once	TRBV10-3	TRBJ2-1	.	CAISGGDEEFF	TGTGCCATCAGTGGGGGGGACGAGGAGTTCTTC
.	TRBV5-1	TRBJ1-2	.	CASSLGGHGYTF	TGCGCCAGCAGCTTGGGAGGGCATGGCTACACCTTC
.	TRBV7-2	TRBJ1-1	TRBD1	CASRPIRGQLTEAFF	TGTGCCAGCAGGCCTATCAGGGGGCAATTGACTGAAGCTTTCTTT